This TCR beta chain emerged from a study of blood T cell repertoires in COVID-19. For the study at large: Sample material is recorded as cDNA or gDNA derived from T cells, B-cell-depleted T cells, or PBMCs.

Sequencing was performed with immunoSEQ multiplex PCR; in TCRdb, only in-frame clones are kept and a portion is missing. The table includes about 180,000 clones, roughly 81% detected once. This CDR3 contains 15 residues. The chain combines TRBV21-1 with TRBJ2-7; the table gives TRBD2 as D, unverified against the DNA. TRBV21-1 is classified as a pseudogene. The sequenced sample consisted of peripheral blood. This sequence originates from a woman aged 80 or over with COVID-19, enrolled during active disease. The DNA for the CDR3 is TGTGCCAGCAGCAAAGCGAAGACCGGGTCGTACGAGCAGTACTTC. Residues: CASSKAKTGSYEQYF.